This TCR beta chain was sequenced for a study of siplizumab effects on memory and regulatory T cells. Study-level points and caveats: Siplizumab cultures yielded proliferating Tregs whose suppressive function was not confirmed.

Comment on this clone: Its antigen remains unidentified.

With 4 bases removed from V and 1 base from J, the gap between germline ends came to 9 bases. CDR3 length: 14 amino acids. The germline gives CDR1 SGHRS, CDR2 YFSETQ. Assayed TCR templates numbered about 90,000 for each sample. Clones were read by immunoSEQ multiplex PCR, and TCRdb kept only the in-frame ones, dropping some. The sample yields tens of thousands of clones, roughly 96% seen once. The sequence was collected from a human donor in good health. The sample consisted of naive CD4+ T cells sorted from blood. The genes are TRBV5-1 and TRBJ1-3; maybe TRBD1 (5 bases). CDR3 in DNA: TGCGCCAGCAGCACCGACAGTTCTGGAAACACCATATATTTT. This codes for CASSTDSSGNTIYF.